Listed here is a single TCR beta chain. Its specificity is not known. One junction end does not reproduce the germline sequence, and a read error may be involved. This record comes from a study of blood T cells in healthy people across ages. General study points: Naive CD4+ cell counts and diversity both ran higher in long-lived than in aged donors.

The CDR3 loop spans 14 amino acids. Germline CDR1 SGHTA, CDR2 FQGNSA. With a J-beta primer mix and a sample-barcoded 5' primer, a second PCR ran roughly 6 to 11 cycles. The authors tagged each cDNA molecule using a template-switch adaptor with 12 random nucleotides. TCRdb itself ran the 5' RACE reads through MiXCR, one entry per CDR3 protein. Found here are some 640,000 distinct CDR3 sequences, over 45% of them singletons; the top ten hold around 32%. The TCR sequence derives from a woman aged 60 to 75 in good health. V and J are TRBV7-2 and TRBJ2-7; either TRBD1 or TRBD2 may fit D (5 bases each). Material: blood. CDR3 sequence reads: CASSRGDHPYKQYF. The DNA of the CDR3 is TGTGCCAGCAGCCGTGGGGACCATCCCTACAAGCAGTACTTC.